This entry concerns a single T cell receptor (beta chain). V lost 1 base and J lost 2, with 8 bases in between. CDR1 and CDR2 from the germline V gene are SEHNR and FQNEAQ (reference sequence). The CDR3 is 14 residues long. The data derive from a study of shared clonotypes between healthy human individuals. Assay used: immunoSEQ multiplex PCR; TCRdb lists only in-frame clones, some missing. The table records 500,000 to 550,000 clones, roughly 95% of them present only once. The sequenced sample was naive CD4+ T cells sorted from blood. The subset is: CD45RA+ positively selected. This receptor was identified in a woman in her twenties or thirties in good health. The chain uses TRBV7-9 and TRBJ1-2; no definite D call. The CDR3 loop reads CASSLDRPNYGYTF. CDR3 DNA: TGTGCCAGCAGCTTAGACAGACCAAACTATGGCTACACCTTC.